These T cell receptor beta chains were read from a single sample in a study of blood T cell repertoires in COVID-19. Clones were sequenced by immunoSEQ multiplex PCR, and TCRdb holds only the in-frame ones, with some missing. This repertoire shows 200,000 or so clones, 65% to 85% found once; its top ten account for around 7%. The specimen sequenced was PBMCs or T cells enriched from blood (not recorded which). These TCRs come from a man aged 40-55 years who had recovered from COVID-19. CDR3s leave out the opening cysteine and the closing phenylalanine or tryptophan.

CDR3 protein	CDR3 length	V gene	J gene
ASSQDLGARDYGYT	14	TRBV4-2	TRBJ1-2
ASSSRGSGEAF	11	TRBV5-8	TRBJ1-1
ASSSVRGLNRDGYT	14	TRBV7-8	TRBJ1-2
ASSYNVQGIAGELF	14	TRBV5-1	TRBJ2-2
ASSLNGQGASNEKLF	15	TRBV18	TRBJ1-4
ASSQDPAGRADTQY	14	TRBV14	TRBJ2-3
ASSPSGTGELF	11	TRBV5-1	TRBJ2-2
ASSPRDRGATEAF	13	TRBV18	TRBJ1-1
ASSQNRGQADTQY	13	TRBV7-2	TRBJ2-3
ASSQGGRTEAF	11	TRBV4-2	TRBJ1-1
ASRSQGAQNTEAF	13	TRBV28	TRBJ1-1
PLGRRDRSPNEQF	13	TRBV19	TRBJ2-1
ASSTPSGGSTDTQY	14	TRBV28	TRBJ2-3
ATSSRDRGDNSPLH	14	TRBV15	TRBJ1-6
ASSSPRTGVNYGYT	14	TRBV6-2/TRBV6-3	TRBJ1-2
ASSPRPGNNRGSYNEQF	17	TRBV18	TRBJ2-1
ASSPPGQAQPNYGYT	15	TRBV18	TRBJ1-2
ASSPYSTRGGQETQY	15	TRBV18	TRBJ2-5
ASSPRDSWFPPQH	13	TRBV19	TRBJ1-5
ASSAQGANEKLF	12	TRBV5-8	TRBJ1-4
AWTGDNYGYT	10	TRBV30	TRBJ1-2
ASSHVLGTIGNQPQH	15	TRBV4-1	TRBJ1-5
ASSLEPNRGINTEAF	15	TRBV28	TRBJ1-1
ASKETATTWGGNTIY	15	TRBV5-1	TRBJ1-3
ASSLRRGIGGYT	12	TRBV11-1	TRBJ1-2
ASKNRDSSSYEQY	13	TRBV6-5	TRBJ2-7
ASSQDGGAF	9	TRBV4-2	TRBJ1-1
ASRLAGASYEQY	12	TRBV5-6	TRBJ2-7
ASSLTGRSYEQY	12	TRBV5-1	TRBJ2-7
ASSRRQSSYEQY	12	TRBV3-1/TRBV3-2	TRBJ2-7
ASSLVSRSPSYNEQF	15	TRBV5-4	TRBJ2-1
AWSAAGLAKNIQY	13	TRBV30	TRBJ2-4
SVNDRGPTNEKLF	13	TRBV29-1	TRBJ1-4
ASSSQDRYATNEKLF	15	TRBV11-2	TRBJ1-4
ASSQPRDRGGSQY	13	TRBV7-6	TRBJ2-5
ASSLTGATIN	10	TRBV12-3/TRBV12-4	TRBJ2-5
ASSLQGNTEAF	11	TRBV3-1/TRBV3-2	TRBJ1-1
ASSELQGNIDGYT	13	TRBV2	TRBJ1-2
ASRIAGTGSLSAF	13	TRBV5-8	TRBJ1-1
ATGRGDRANSPLH	13	TRBV28	TRBJ1-6
ASTPGRRGIQPQH	13	TRBV19	TRBJ1-5
ASSPVGQGSRGYGYT	15	TRBV18	TRBJ1-2
ASSLYRQETQY	11	TRBV5-4	TRBJ2-5
ASSISVVDTGELF	13	TRBV6-2/TRBV6-3	TRBJ2-2
ASSQDPRRGTGNTIY	15	TRBV14	TRBJ1-3
ASSEGTEETQY	11	TRBV6-4	TRBJ2-5
ASSDGQGTLSGYT	13	TRBV5-1	TRBJ1-2
AWGGQGRETQY	11	TRBV30	TRBJ2-5
ASSGGTGQPQH	11	TRBV18	TRBJ1-5
ASSRLDWKKQF	11	TRBV19	TRBJ2-1
ASSISGNNSPLH	12	TRBV19	TRBJ1-6
ASSQDQGTLQY	11	TRBV4-3	TRBJ2-5
ASSAPPGGVSEQY	13	TRBV5-5	TRBJ2-7